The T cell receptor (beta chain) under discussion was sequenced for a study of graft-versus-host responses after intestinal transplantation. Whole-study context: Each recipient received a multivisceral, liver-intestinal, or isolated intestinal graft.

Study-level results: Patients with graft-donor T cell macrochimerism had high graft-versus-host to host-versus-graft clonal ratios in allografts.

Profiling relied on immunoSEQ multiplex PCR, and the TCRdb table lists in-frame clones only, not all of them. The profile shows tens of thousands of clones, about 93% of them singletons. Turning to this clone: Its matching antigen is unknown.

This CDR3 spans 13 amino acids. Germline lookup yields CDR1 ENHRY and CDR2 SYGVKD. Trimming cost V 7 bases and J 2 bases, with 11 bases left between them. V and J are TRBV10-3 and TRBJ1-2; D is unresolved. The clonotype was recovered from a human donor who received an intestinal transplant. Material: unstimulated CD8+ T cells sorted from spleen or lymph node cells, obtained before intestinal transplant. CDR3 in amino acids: CAITEDSNYGYTF. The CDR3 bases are TGTGCCATCACCGAAGACTCCAACTATGGCTACACCTTC.